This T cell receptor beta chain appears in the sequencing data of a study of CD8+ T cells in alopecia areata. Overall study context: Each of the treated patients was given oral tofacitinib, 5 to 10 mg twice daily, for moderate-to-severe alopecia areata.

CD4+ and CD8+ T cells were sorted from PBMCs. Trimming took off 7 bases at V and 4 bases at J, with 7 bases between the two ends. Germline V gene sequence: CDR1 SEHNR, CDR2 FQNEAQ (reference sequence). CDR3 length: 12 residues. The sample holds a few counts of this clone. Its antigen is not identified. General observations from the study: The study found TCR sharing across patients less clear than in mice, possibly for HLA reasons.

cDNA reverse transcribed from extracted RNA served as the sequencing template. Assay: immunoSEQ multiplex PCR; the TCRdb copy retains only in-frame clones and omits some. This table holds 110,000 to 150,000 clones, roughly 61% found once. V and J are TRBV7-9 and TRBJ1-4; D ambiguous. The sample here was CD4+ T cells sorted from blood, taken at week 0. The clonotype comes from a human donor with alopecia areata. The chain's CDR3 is CASTRINEKLFF. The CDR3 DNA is TGTGCCAGCACACGGATTAATGAAAAACTGTTTTTT.